This passage covers 25 T cell receptor beta chains from one sample sequenced in a study of identical twins (dated by TCRdb to the mid-2010s). Libraries came from 5' RACE. The listed sequencing device is Illumina HiSeq 2000. Clones were called with MiXCR by TCRdb after fastp trimmed the public reads at Q25, and only in-frame beta chains were retained. Records with the same CDR3 protein are collapsed into one entry carrying the most frequent genes and DNA. In this sample the table shows a few hundred thousand distinct CDR3 sequences, under 12% of which occur a single time. 8% to 10% of the sample is in the top ten clones. Material: memory T cells sorted from blood. What this sample's cell subset or site label stands for: CD45RO+ enriched T cells. The receptor source for this set is a man aged 50-60 years in good health.

A word on this clonotype: This clone may be a read error of a much larger clone one base away. The chain has TRBV7-8 and TRBJ2-7; D might be TRBD1 or TRBD2, each matching 5 bases. This CDR3 region has 17 residues. CDR1 is SGHVS and CDR2 is FQNEAQ in the germline V gene. The ends were cut back, 4 bases at V and 2 bases at J, with 21 bases in the middle. The CDR3 DNA reads as TGTGCCAGCAGCTCTCCACCGGGGCAGGGTAAAGCCTACGAGCAGTACTTC. Translating it yields CASSSPPGQGKAYEQYF.

The sample holds many counts of this clonotype. CDR3 sequence reads: CASSGQGRRNEQFF. The CDR3 DNA is TGTGCCAGCAGTGGACAAGGCCGGAGGAATGAGCAGTTCTTC. This sequence joins TRBV2 and TRBJ2-1; a weak D match, TRBD2 (5 bases). The V end lost 4 bases, the J end lost 7 bases, and 14 bases lay between the germline ends. This CDR3 has 14 residues. CDR1 is SNHLY, CDR2 FYNNEI, per germline.

Ten or more counts support this clonotype. This chain links TRBV25-1 with TRBJ1-1; a weak D match, TRBD1 (6 bases). CDR1 and CDR2 from the germline V gene are MGHDK and SYGVNS. CDR3 length: 14 amino acids. Between the trimmed V and J ends, which lost 9 bases and 6 bases, there was a span of 20 bases. CDR3 protein: CASRRGEVGAEAFF. In DNA form, the CDR3 reads TGTGCCAGTCGGAGGGGGGAAGTGGGGGCTGAAGCTTTCTTT. The full variable domain, with the rest looked up from reference TRBV25-1 and TRBJ1-1, is EADIYQTPRYLVIGTGKKITLECSQTMGHDKMYWYQQDPGMELHLIHYSYGVNSTEKGDLSSESTVSRIRTEHFPLTLESARPSHTSQYLCASRRGEVGAEAFFGQGTRLTVV.

This clonotype was counted at least ten times. This chain uses TRBV11-2 with TRBJ2-1; D gene unclear. V dropped 3 bases and J dropped 6 bases, with 6 bases sitting between them. Per the germline V gene, CDR1 is SGHAT and CDR2 is FQNNGV. The CDR3 is made up of 12 amino acids. Here the CDR3 DNA reads TGTGCCAGCAGCTTTGGCCTCAATGAGCAGTTCTTC. Translating it yields CASSFGLNEQFF. The variable domain in full, with the rest retrieved from reference TRBV11-2 and TRBJ2-1, is EAGVAQSPRYKIIEKRQSVAFWCNPISGHATLYWYQQILGQGPKLLIQFQNNGVVDDSQLPKDRFSAERLKGVDSTLKIQPAKLEDSAVYLCASSFGLNEQFFGPGTRLTVL.

Many counts were recorded for this clonotype. This chain joins TRBV11-1 and TRBJ2-6; TRBD1 matches 7 bases. From germline, CDR1 is SGHAT and CDR2 FQDESV (reference sequence). The length of the CDR3 is 19 residues. The V gene end was trimmed by 1 base and the J gene end by 4 bases; junction bases not matched to a gene: 13. CDR3 bases: TGTGCCAGCAGCTTAGGGTACCGGGACAGCCCGCGCGGGGCCAACGTCCTGACTTTC. It encodes CASSLGYRDSPRGANVLTF.

This clonotype was counted ten times or more. The chain links TRBV9 to TRBJ2-3, with a tentative D call TRBD1 (5 bases). The V end was cut by 4 bases, the J end by 2 bases, with 17 bases between. The CDR3 is 16 amino acids. The germline CDR1 and CDR2 sequences are SGDLS and YYNGEE. The CDR3 DNA reads as TGTGCCAGCAGCCCCCTTGTAGGGGTGGACACAGATACGCAGTATTTT. Translated: CASSPLVGVDTDTQYF.

In its sample, this clonotype was seen many times. The rearrangement joins TRBV10-3 to TRBJ1-5, with TRBD1 matching over 9 bases. This CDR3 has 15 residues. The trim removed 2 bases at V and 6 bases at J, leaving 5 bases unmatched. Germline V gene lookup returns CDR1 ENHRY and CDR2 SYGVKD. The CDR3 is CAISEGDRGSQPQHF. CDR3 bases: TGTGCCATCAGTGAGGGTGACAGGGGGAGTCAGCCCCAGCATTTT.

This clonotype was counted a few times. V gene TRBV28 combines with J gene TRBJ2-7; 14 positions match TRBD2. The V gene's germline CDR1 is MDHEN and CDR2 SYDVKM. CDR3 length equals 16 residues. The junction had 7 bases not matched to a gene; V was cut back by 4 bases and J by 5 bases. CDR3 protein: CASSSLGTSGSDEQYF. The CDR3 nucleotides read TGTGCCAGCAGTTCCCTCGGGACTAGCGGGAGCGACGAGCAGTACTTC.

The J gene is TRBJ1-1, the V gene TRBV20-1; D not resolved. Per germline, CDR1 DFQATT and CDR2 SNEGSKA (reference sequence). V was cut by 5 bases and J by 7 bases, with 14 bases left in between. This CDR3 has 12 residues. CDR3: CSASIISGEAFF. The CDR3 DNA follows: TGCAGTGCTTCCATTATATCGGGTGAAGCTTTCTTT.

This clonotype appeared a few times. The V call is TRBV20-1, the J call TRBJ1-6; D not resolved. Trimming removed 7 bases at V and 0 bases at J, with 10 bases between. There are 14 residues in the CDR3. Germline V lookup: CDR1 DFQATT, CDR2 SNEGSKA (reference sequence). This CDR3 is CSVSHSSYNSPLHF. CDR3 DNA: TGCAGTGTCTCGCACAGCTCCTATAATTCACCCCTCCACTTT.

This clonotype was seen a single time. The chain uses TRBV7-6 and TRBJ2-1, with TRBD2 matching 14 bases. Germline V gene data show CDR1 as SGHVS and CDR2 as FNYEAQ. The junction had 16 bases not matched to a gene; V was cut back by 4 bases and J by 8 bases. CDR3 length: 19 amino acids. CDR3 DNA sequence: TGTGCCAGCAGCTCCCCTCTTGGGGGCGGACTAGCGGGAGGCGATGAGCAGTTCTTC. Amino acid sequence: CASSSPLGGGLAGGDEQFF. Based on the CDR3 plus reference TRBV7-6 and TRBJ2-1, the full variable domain is GAGVSQSPRYKVTKRGQDVALRCDPISGHVSLYWYRQALGQGPEFLTYFNYEAQQDKSGLPNDRFSAERPEGSISTLTIQRTEQRDSAMYRCASSSPLGGGLAGGDEQFFGPGTRLTVL.

This clonotype was seen many times. The V gene is TRBV29-1, the J gene TRBJ2-1, with D hard to call. The CDR3 has 12 amino acids. Germline V gene data show CDR1 as SQVTM and CDR2 as ANQGSEA. V shed 5 bases and J shed 4 bases, with 9 bases lying between them. In DNA, the CDR3 is TGCAGCGTTTCCAGGCAGTACAATGAGCAGTTCTTC. It yields the protein CSVSRQYNEQFF.

This clonotype occurred many times. The chain couples TRBV11-2 to TRBJ1-1; tentatively, D is TRBD1 (5 bases). The CDR3 is 15 amino acids. With 5 bases removed from V and 4 bases from J, the gap between germline ends came to 17 bases. The germline V gene encodes CDR1 SGHAT and CDR2 FQNNGV. CDR3 sequence: CASSASRVLGTEAFF. CDR3 coding DNA: TGTGCCAGCAGCGCCAGCAGGGTTTTGGGCACTGAAGCTTTCTTT.

There are many counts of this clonotype. The J gene is TRBJ2-5, the V gene TRBV20-1, with 10 bases identical to TRBD1. Germline CDR1 and CDR2: DFQATT and SNEGSKA (reference sequence). The CDR3 is 15 amino acids. J was trimmed by 5 bases and V by 6 bases; bases with no gene match: 12. Here the CDR3 DNA reads TGCAGTGCGCAAATACCGGGACAGGGGTCCGAGACCCAGTACTTC. It specifies CSAQIPGQGSETQYF.

This clonotype was recorded many times. J is TRBJ1-5 and V is TRBV5-1, with 7 bases lining up with TRBD1. CDR3 length equals 15 residues. V dropped 5 bases and J dropped 1; count of bases not matched to a gene: 6. Germline assignment: CDR1 SGHRS and CDR2 YFSETQ. This chain's CDR3 is CASSRQGLSNQPQHF. CDR3 coding DNA: TGCGCCAGCAGTCGACAGGGTTTGAGCAATCAGCCCCAGCATTTT.

This clonotype was detected a few times. The chain links TRBV27 to TRBJ2-7; 7 positions agree with TRBD1. The germline CDR1 and CDR2 sequences are MNHEY and SMNVEV (reference sequence). V shed 5 bases and J 3 bases; nucleotides not matched to a gene: 10. This CDR3 comprises 15 residues. Here the CDR3 reads CASSPLRGFGYEQYF. Here the CDR3 DNA reads TGTGCCAGCAGTCCACTCAGGGGGTTCGGCTACGAGCAGTACTTC.

This clonotype was observed a handful of times. The chain uses TRBV28 and TRBJ2-1; D gene uncertain. Germline CDR1 and CDR2: MDHEN and SYDVKM. The germline V and J ends were trimmed by 6 bases and 6 bases, with 15 bases remaining between them. CDR3 length equals 14 residues. The CDR3 region is CASSPGWNGNEQFF. For the CDR3, the DNA is TGTGCCAGCAGCCCAGGTTGGAATGGCAATGAGCAGTTCTTC.

There are a few counts of this clonotype. The V gene is TRBV28, the J gene TRBJ1-2; 7 nucleotides line up with TRBD1. With 5 bases clipped from V and 8 bases from J, the junction kept 14 bases outside the gene matches. CDR1 is MDHEN and CDR2 is SYDVKM in the germline V gene. This CDR3 spans 15 amino acids. CDR3 bases: TGTGCCAGCAGTATCGGCCAGGGGGGTACGAAAGGCTACACCTTC. This encodes CASSIGQGGTKGYTF.

Remarks on this clonotype: Germline is not matched at one junction end, which may reflect a read error. The CDR3 sequence: CPSSLGRGVDTQYF. The CDR3 nucleotides read TGTCCCAGCAGTCTGGGGCGGGGGGTCGATACGCAGTATTTT. The chain recombines TRBV28 with TRBJ2-3, with 8 bases lining up with TRBD2. Germline CDR1 and CDR2: MDHEN and SYDVKM. The CDR3 runs 14 residues.

This clonotype was recorded only once. The rearrangement links TRBV19 to TRBJ1-1, with TRBD1 matching over 11 bases. The CDR3 runs to 15 residues. Trimming at V came to 3 bases and at J to 4 bases, leaving 4 bases not matched to a gene. Germline V gene data show CDR1 as LNHDA and CDR2 as SQIVND (reference sequence). CDR3 coding DNA: TGTGCCAGTAGTATGGGACAGGGGGGTTTCACTGAAGCTTTCTTT. Its protein product is CASSMGQGGFTEAFF.

This clonotype was recorded at least ten times. The CDR3 nucleotides are TGTGCCAGCTCTCCCGGGACAGGACATTCGGAGCAGTACTTC. Its translation: CASSPGTGHSEQYF. The V gene is TRBV18, the J gene TRBJ2-7; 8 positions match TRBD1. The CDR3 is 14 residues long. V shed 6 bases and J 7 bases; nucleotides not matched to a gene: 11. Germline V gene sequence: CDR1 KGHSH, CDR2 LQKENI. Combining the CDR3 with reference TRBV18 and TRBJ2-7 gives the whole variable domain NAGVMQNPRHLVRRRGQEARLRCSPMKGHSHVYWYRQLPEEGLKFMVYLQKENIIDESGMPKERFSAEFPKEGPSILRIQQVVRGDSAAYFCASSPGTGHSEQYFGPGTRLTVT.

This clonotype was seen ten or more times. The rearrangement links TRBV5-1 to TRBJ1-2, with 8 positions matching TRBD1. The CDR3 contains 15 residues. Trimming took 0 bases from V and 3 from J; bases not matched to a gene: 4. CDR1 SGHRS and CDR2 YFSETQ come from the germline V gene. The CDR3 is CASSLGTGGHYGYTF. CDR3 nucleotide sequence: TGCGCCAGCAGCTTGGGTACAGGGGGGCACTATGGCTACACCTTC.

This clonotype was found a few times. This chain uses TRBV12-3 or TRBV12-4 with TRBJ2-7; D possibly uses TRBD1 or TRBD2 (5 bases each). The V end was cut by 5 bases, the J end by 6 bases, with 14 bases between. The CDR3 is made up of 13 amino acids. The CDR3 nucleotides are TGTGCCAGCAGTAGGGCAGAGGGGAGCGAGCAGTACTTC. Translation: CASSRAEGSEQYF.

The chain links TRBV28 to TRBJ2-7; a weak D match, TRBD1 (6 bases). CDR1 is MDHEN and CDR2 is SYDVKM in the germline V gene. The CDR3 consists of 13 residues. Trimming took off 6 bases at V and 5 bases at J, with 14 bases between the two ends. CDR3 sequence reads: CASRDSRRDEQYF. The CDR3 DNA reads TGTGCCAGCAGGGACAGTAGACGGGACGAGCAGTACTTC.

This clonotype showed up just a few times. The rearrangement uses TRBV20-1 and TRBJ2-7; D unclear. The V end lost 3 bases, the J end lost 5 bases, and 11 bases lay between the germline ends. The CDR3 runs 12 residues. From germline, CDR1 is DFQATT and CDR2 SNEGSKA (reference sequence). The CDR3 region is CSARATGNEQYF. CDR3 in DNA: TGCAGTGCTAGGGCGACTGGCAACGAGCAGTACTTC.